These T cell receptor beta chains were read from a single sample in a study of blood T cell repertoires in COVID-19. The protocol was immunoSEQ multiplex PCR, while the TCRdb copy is restricted to in-frame clones and leaves out a portion. Among 390,000 or so clones listed, more than 70% were seen once. Material for sequencing was peripheral blood. These receptor sequences come from a woman aged 30 to 39 with COVID-19, enrolled during active disease. Both conserved end residues are part of each CDR3. Each record gives: V gene, clone size, J gene, D gene, CDR3 protein, CDR3 DNA. A D gene is named only where the DNA matches it firmly. For some rows the clone size is stated as once, few or many, or as a class when expanded; others skip it.

>TRBV10-2|NA|TRBJ1-5|NA
CASSDKGRNQPQHF
TGCGCCAGCAGTGATAAGGGGCGCAATCAGCCCCAGCATTTT
>TRBV7-7|NA|TRBJ2-2|NA
CASSLSPGQTGELFF
TGTGCTAGCAGCCTCAGCCCCGGACAGACCGGGGAGCTGTTTTTT
>TRBV28|NA|TRBJ1-3|NA
CASSFGGSAGNTIYF
TGTGCCAGCAGTTTCGGGGGGTCGGCTGGAAACACCATATATTTT
>TRBV11-2|few|TRBJ2-5|TRBD1
CASSRTGGGSQETQYF
TGTGCCAGCAGCCGTACAGGGGGCGGGTCACAAGAGACCCAGTACTTC
>TRBV6-6|NA|TRBJ2-1|TRBD2
CASRTSGTSGGNEQFF
TGTGCCAGCAGAACTTCCGGGACTAGCGGGGGAAATGAGCAGTTCTTC
>TRBV6-5|NA|TRBJ2-7|NA
CASRPTSLYEQYF
TGTGCCAGCAGGCCCACTAGTCTATACGAGCAGTACTTC
>TRBV24-1|NA|TRBJ1-5|NA
CATSVGGQPQHF
TGTGCCACCAGTGTAGGAGGCCAGCCCCAGCATTTT
>TRBV11-2|NA|TRBJ2-7|TRBD1
CASNPSHGQGWYEQYF
TGTGCCAGCAACCCAAGTCACGGACAGGGCTGGTACGAGCAGTACTTC
>TRBV10-3|few|TRBJ2-1|NA
CAISESQNPYNEQFF
TGTGCCATCAGTGAGTCCCAGAACCCCTACAATGAGCAGTTCTTC
>TRBV7-9|NA|TRBJ2-5|NA
CASSLAQGSQETQYF
TGTGCCAGCAGCTTAGCTCAGGGGTCTCAAGAGACCCAGTACTTC
>TRBV5-1|NA|TRBJ1-1|NA
CASHDPGNTEAFF
TGCGCCAGCCATGACCCGGGAAACACTGAAGCTTTCTTT
>TRBV3-1/TRBV3-2|NA|TRBJ2-1|NA
CASSQPNQRREGGEQFF
TGTGCCAGCAGCCAACCCAACCAACGGAGGGAAGGAGGTGAGCAGTTCTTC
>TRBV10-3|NA|TRBJ1-2|NA
CAISESWPNYGYTF
TGTGCCATCAGTGAGTCGTGGCCAAACTATGGCTACACCTTC
>TRBV2|NA|TRBJ1-1|NA
CASSESGHLNTEAFF
TGTGCCAGCAGTGAATCGGGACATTTAAACACTGAAGCTTTCTTT
>TRBV12-5|NA|TRBJ1-2|NA
CARVDPRGGYGYTF
TGTGCTCGTGTAGACCCTCGGGGGGGCTATGGCTACACCTTC
>TRBV27|NA|TRBJ2-3|NA
CASSFRYTDTQYF
TGTGCCAGCAGTTTTCGGTACACAGATACGCAGTATTTT
>TRBV18|few|TRBJ1-1|NA
CASSPQEEAEAFF
TGTGCCAGCTCACCACAGGAGGAGGCTGAAGCTTTCTTT
>TRBV23-1|NA|TRBJ1-5|NA
CASSQRARMDFSDQPQHF
TGCGCCAGCAGTCAGAGGGCCCGTATGGACTTTTCTGATCAGCCCCAGCATTTT
>TRBV9|NA|TRBJ2-5|TRBD2
CASSVDGLVGETQYF
TGTGCCAGCAGCGTAGATGGACTAGTTGGAGAGACCCAGTACTTC
>TRBV15|NA|TRBJ1-3|NA
CATSRTPESGNTIYF
TGTGCCACCAGCAGGACTCCGGAGTCTGGAAACACCATATATTTT
>TRBV20-1|NA|TRBJ2-3|TRBD2
CSASDRRGLAGTDTQYF
TGCAGTGCTAGTGACCGCCGGGGACTAGCGGGCACAGATACGCAGTATTTT
>TRBV19|NA|TRBJ2-3|NA
CASSKRQGAGTQYF
TGTGCCAGTAGTAAACGACAGGGAGCGGGTACGCAGTATTTT
>TRBV7-2|NA|TRBJ2-1|NA
CASSSDRGNEQFF
TGTGCCAGCAGTTCGGACAGAGGCAATGAGCAGTTCTTC
>TRBV25-1|NA|TRBJ1-2|NA
CASSAPTGGYTF
TGTGCCAGCAGTGCCCCGACAGGCGGCTACACCTTC
>TRBV5-1|NA|TRBJ2-6|TRBD2
CASSSGGLGANVLTF
TGCGCCAGCAGCTCGGGGGGGCTCGGGGCCAACGTCCTGACTTTC
>TRBV3-1/TRBV3-2|NA|TRBJ1-5|TRBD1
CASSPDRGSRQPQHF
TGTGCCAGCAGCCCGGACAGGGGGAGTCGGCAGCCCCAGCATTTT
>TRBV5-1|NA|TRBJ2-3|NA
CASSGPGLLADTQYF
TGCGCCAGCAGCGGGCCGGGCCTACTAGCAGATACGCAGTATTTT
>TRBV20-1|NA|TRBJ1-2|NA
CSASGQGMGYTF
TGCAGTGCTAGTGGGCAGGGGATGGGCTACACCTTC
>TRBV7-8|NA|TRBJ2-7|TRBD2
CASSLGPGLAYEQYF
TGTGCCAGCAGCTTAGGACCGGGACTAGCCTACGAGCAGTACTTC
>TRBV10-3|NA|TRBJ1-5|TRBD1
CAISQGTANQPQHF
TGTGCCATCAGCCAGGGGACAGCGAATCAGCCCCAGCATTTT
>TRBV5-4|NA|TRBJ1-1|NA
CASSADRLVGMNTEAFF
TGTGCCAGCAGCGCGGACCGTTTGGTCGGGATGAACACTGAAGCTTTCTTT
>TRBV4-3|NA|TRBJ1-1|NA
CASSQDRRKGATEAFF
TGCGCCAGCAGCCAAGATCGGAGAAAAGGGGCCACTGAAGCTTTCTTT
>TRBV19|NA|TRBJ1-1|TRBD1
CASSKDRGNTEAFF
TGTGCCAGTAGCAAGGACAGGGGGAACACTGAAGCTTTCTTT
>TRBV9|NA|TRBJ2-1|TRBD1
CASSARGLGDSYNEQFF
TGTGCCAGCAGCGCTAGGGGGCTGGGAGACTCCTACAATGAGCAGTTCTTC
>TRBV27|few|TRBJ1-5|NA
CASSLGHKGQPQHF
TGTGCCAGCAGTCTTGGACACAAAGGGCAGCCCCAGCATTTT
>TRBV9|many|TRBJ1-3|NA
CASSVDRAPFSGNTIYF
TGTGCCAGCAGCGTAGACAGGGCACCTTTCTCTGGAAACACCATATATTTT
>TRBV27|NA|TRBJ2-2|NA
CASRPGFRGTAGELFF
TGTGCCAGCAGACCGGGCTTCAGGGGAACGGCCGGGGAGCTGTTTTTT
>TRBV19|many|TRBJ1-4|TRBD1
CALRGGQGVPDEKLFF
TGTGCCCTAAGGGGGGGACAGGGAGTCCCGGATGAAAAACTGTTTTTT
>TRBV28|NA|TRBJ1-3|TRBD1
CASSPAGQTTGNTIYF
TGTGCCAGCAGTCCGGCGGGACAGACTACTGGAAACACCATATATTTT
>TRBV10-3|NA|TRBJ2-2|NA
CAISESRTDWNTGELFF
TGTGCCATCAGTGAGTCGAGGACAGACTGGAACACCGGGGAGCTGTTTTTT
>TRBV11-3|NA|TRBJ2-1|TRBD1
CASSRGPYNEQFF
TGTGCCAGCTCCAGGGGGCCCTACAATGAGCAGTTCTTC
>TRBV29-1|once|TRBJ1-2|NA
CSVEPTIPGRTF
TGCAGCGTTGAACCAACGATCCCGGGTCGCACCTTC
>TRBV19|NA|TRBJ2-1|NA
CASSVDGTYNEQFF
TGTGCCAGTAGCGTGGACGGGACCTACAATGAGCAGTTCTTC
>TRBV7-2|NA|TRBJ2-1|TRBD1
CASSSQGDGEQFF
TGTGCCAGCAGCTCACAGGGGGATGGTGAGCAGTTCTTC
>TRBV7-9|NA|TRBJ2-3|NA
CASSLVSSTDTQYF
TGTGCCAGCAGCTTAGTTTCTAGCACAGATACGCAGTATTTT
>TRBV2|few|TRBJ2-1|TRBD2
CASRPPGLGGEQFF
TGTGCCAGCAGACCTCCGGGACTAGGGGGTGAGCAGTTCTTC
>TRBV10-3|few|TRBJ1-2|TRBD1
CAIKGQGHYGYTF
TGTGCCATCAAGGGACAGGGGCACTATGGCTACACCTTC
>TRBV28|NA|TRBJ2-7|TRBD2
CAVGGMLGEQYF
TGTGCCGTGGGAGGGATGCTCGGCGAGCAGTACTTC
>TRBV9|NA|TRBJ2-5|NA
CASSPHSGPETQYF
TGTGCCAGCAGCCCTCATAGCGGTCCAGAGACCCAGTACTTC
>TRBV7-2|NA|TRBJ2-7|TRBD1
CASTISADRGYEQYF
TGTGCCAGCACCATATCGGCGGACAGGGGTTACGAGCAGTACTTC
>TRBV6-5|few|TRBJ1-6|NA
CASSYSGGDSPLHF
TGTGCCAGCAGTTACTCGGGAGGGGACTCACCCCTCCACTTT
>TRBV3-1/TRBV3-2|NA|TRBJ2-5|NA
CASSQVGVVGHGETQYF
TGTGCCAGCAGCCAAGTTGGAGTCGTCGGCCATGGGGAGACCCAGTACTTC
>TRBV2|NA|TRBJ2-5|TRBD2
CASTQGASGGWQETQYF
TGTGCCAGCACCCAGGGAGCTAGCGGGGGGTGGCAAGAGACCCAGTACTTC
>TRBV18|NA|TRBJ2-3|TRBD2
CASSQRDPRSPADTQYF
TGTGCCAGCTCACAGCGGGACCCAAGATCCCCGGCCGATACGCAGTATTTT